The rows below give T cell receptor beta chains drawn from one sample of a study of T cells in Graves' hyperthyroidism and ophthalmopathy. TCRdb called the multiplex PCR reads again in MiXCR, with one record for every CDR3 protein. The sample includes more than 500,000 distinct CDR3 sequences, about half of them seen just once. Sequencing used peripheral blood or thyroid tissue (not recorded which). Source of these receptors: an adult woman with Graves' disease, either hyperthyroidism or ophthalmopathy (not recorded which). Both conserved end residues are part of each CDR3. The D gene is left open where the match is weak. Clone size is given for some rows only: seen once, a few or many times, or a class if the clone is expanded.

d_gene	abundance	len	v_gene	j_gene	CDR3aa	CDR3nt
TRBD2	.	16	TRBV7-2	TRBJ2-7	CASSFPGTSGSYEQYF	TGTGCCAGCAGCTTTCCCGGGACTAGCGGCTCCTACGAGCAGTACTTC
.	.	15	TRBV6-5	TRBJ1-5	CASRGIRNSNQPQHF	TGTGCCAGCAGAGGGATTAGGAATAGCAATCAGCCCCAGCATTTT
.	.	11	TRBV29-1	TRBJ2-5	CSLFRQQTQYF	TGCAGCTTGTTTCGTCAACAGACCCAGTACTTC
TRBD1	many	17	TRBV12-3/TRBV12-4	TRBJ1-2	CASSRPLDRGLVYGYTF	TGTGCCAGCAGTCGTCCCTTAGACAGGGGGCTAGTCTATGGCTACACCTTC
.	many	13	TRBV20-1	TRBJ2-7	CSARSTGDYEQYF	TGCAGTGCTCGGAGCACAGGTGACTACGAGCAGTACTTC
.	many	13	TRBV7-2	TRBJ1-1	CASSSMMNTEAFF	TGTGCCAGCAGCTCCATGATGAACACTGAAGCTTTCTTT
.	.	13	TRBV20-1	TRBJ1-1	CSASLSGGTEAFF	TGCAGTGCTAGTTTGTCGGGAGGCACTGAAGCTTTCTTT
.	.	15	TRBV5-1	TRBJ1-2	CASSLEGSANYGYTF	TGCGCCAGCAGCTTGGAAGGGAGCGCTAACTATGGATACACCTTC
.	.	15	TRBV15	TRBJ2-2	CATSREWGSTGELFF	TGTGCCACCAGCAGAGAATGGGGGAGCACCGGGGAGCTGTTTTTT
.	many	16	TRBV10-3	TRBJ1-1	CAISESGRTRWTEAFF	TGTGCCATCAGTGAGTCGGGTCGGACTAGATGGACTGAAGCTTTCTTT
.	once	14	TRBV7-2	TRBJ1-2	CASSSPFASYGYTF	TGTGCCAGCAGCTCTCCGTTCGCCTCCTATGGCTACACCTTC
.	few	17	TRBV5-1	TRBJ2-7	CASSLHGLSLISYEQYF	TGCGCCAGCAGCTTGCATGGACTATCCTTAATTTCCTACGAGCAGTACTTC
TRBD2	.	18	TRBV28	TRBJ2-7	CASAAGLAGGGGSYEQYF	TGTGCCAGCGCGGCCGGACTAGCGGGAGGAGGGGGTTCCTACGAGCAGTACTTC
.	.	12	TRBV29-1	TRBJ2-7	CSVATDLHEQYF	TGCAGCGTTGCCACAGACCTCCACGAGCAGTACTTC
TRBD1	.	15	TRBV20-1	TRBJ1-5	CSVPDRAVGNQPQHF	TGCAGTGTTCCTGACAGGGCTGTTGGCAATCAGCCCCAGCATTTT
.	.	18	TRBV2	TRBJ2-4	CASRKTSWNIQAKNIQYF	TGTGCCAGCAGGAAAACTTCATGGAACATCCAAGCCAAAAACATTCAGTACTTC
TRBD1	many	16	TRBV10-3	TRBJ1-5	CAISAQITGANQPQHF	TGTGCCATCAGTGCCCAGATAACAGGGGCCAATCAGCCCCAGCATTTT
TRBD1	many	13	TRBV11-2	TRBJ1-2	CASSTTGVYGYTF	TGTGCCAGCAGCACGACAGGGGTGTATGGCTACACCTTC
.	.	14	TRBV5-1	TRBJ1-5	CASSTTTVGSPQHF	TGCGCCAGCAGCACTACGACAGTGGGGTCGCCCCAGCATTTT
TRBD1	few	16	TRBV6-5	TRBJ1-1	CASSYVPGQGATEAFF	TGTGCCAGCAGTTACGTTCCGGGACAGGGGGCCACTGAAGCTTTCTTT
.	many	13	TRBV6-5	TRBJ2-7	CASRPPGVDEQYF	TGTGCCAGCAGGCCACCGGGGGTCGACGAGCAGTACTTC
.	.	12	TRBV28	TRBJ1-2	CASRDAFYGYTF	TGTGCCAGCAGGGACGCCTTCTATGGCTACACCTTC
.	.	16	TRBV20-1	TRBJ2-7	CSARGPLDQSSYEQYF	TGCAGTGCTAGAGGCCCTTTGGACCAAAGCTCCTACGAGCAGTACTTC
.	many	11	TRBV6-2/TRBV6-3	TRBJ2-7	CASSYGVEQYF	TGTGCCAGCAGTTATGGGGTCGAGCAGTACTTC
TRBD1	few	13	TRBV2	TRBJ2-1	CASPEQGSNEQFF	TGTGCCAGCCCGGAACAGGGGAGCAATGAGCAGTTCTTC
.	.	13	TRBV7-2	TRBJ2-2	CASSPGIGTELFF	TGTGCCAGCAGCCCAGGGATTGGGACGGAGCTGTTTTTT
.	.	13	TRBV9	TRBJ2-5	CASSARAGETQYF	TGTGCCAGCAGCGCTAGGGCCGGGGAGACCCAGTACTTC
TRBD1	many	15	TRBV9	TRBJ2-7	CASSVGQGAFYEQYF	TGTGCCAGCAGCGTAGGACAGGGGGCCTTCTACGAGCAGTACTTC
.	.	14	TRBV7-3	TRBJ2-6	CASSLNPGANVLTF	TGTGCCAGCAGCTTAAACCCTGGGGCCAACGTCCTGACTTTC
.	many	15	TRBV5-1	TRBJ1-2	CASSLDLGQGHGYTF	TGCGCCAGCAGCTTGGATTTGGGGCAGGGACATGGCTACACCTTC
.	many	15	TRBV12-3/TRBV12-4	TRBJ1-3	CASRPLGEIKNTIYF	TGTGCCAGCAGGCCTCTGGGAGAAATTAAAAACACCATATATTTT